The 21 T cell receptor beta chains below all came from one sample that was sequenced in a study of long-term antiretroviral therapy in people with HIV. They ran version v3.0 of the immunoSEQ assay at survey level. Using immunoSEQ multiplex PCR, the repertoire was profiled, and TCRdb retains in-frame clones only, with some absent. Of approximately 25,000 clones in the sample, around nine tenths were seen once. Sample: unsorted PBMCs, taken less than 4.7 years after starting antiretroviral therapy. Receptors were obtained from a man aged 25 to 45 with HIV.

The chain uses TRBV25-1 and TRBJ2-5; D remains ambiguous. The germline V gene encodes CDR1 MGHDK and CDR2 SYGVNS. The CDR3 loop spans 15 amino acids. The V end lost 1 base, the J end lost 3 bases, and 12 bases lay between the germline ends. The CDR3 DNA is TGTGCCAGCAGTGAATGGTCCCGCAGAGAAGAGACCCAGTACTTC. This translates into CASSEWSRREETQYF.

This sequence joins TRBV27 and TRBJ2-7, with D perhaps TRBD1 or TRBD2 (6 bases each). Germline V gene data show CDR1 as MNHEY and CDR2 as SMNVEV (reference sequence). The ends were cut back, 3 bases at V and 2 bases at J, with 17 bases in the middle. This CDR3 spans 16 amino acids. CDR3 in amino acids: CASSFSGADTAYEQYF. For the CDR3, the DNA is TGTGCCAGCAGTTTTTCGGGGGCCGATACCGCCTACGAGCAGTACTTC.

The chain joins TRBV5-6 to TRBJ1-5; possible D gene TRBD1, 6 bases. The V gene's germline CDR1 is SGHDT and CDR2 YYEEEE. V was shortened by 4 bases and J by 5 bases, with 10 bases between the two germline ends. CDR3 length equals 13 residues. This CDR3 reads CASSMGAYQPQHF. CDR3 DNA: TGTGCCAGCAGCATGGGGGCGTATCAGCCCCAGCATTTT. Full variable domain (missing parts from reference TRBV5-6 and TRBJ1-5): DAGVTQSPTHLIKTRGQQVTLRCSPKSGHDTVSWYQQALGQGPQFIFQYYEEEERQRGNFPDRFSGHQFPNYSSELNVNALLLGDSALYLCASSMGAYQPQHFGDGTRLSIL.

The V and J genes are TRBV2 and TRBJ1-4, with D maybe TRBD1 (5 bases). Trimming removed 8 bases at V and 8 bases at J, with 12 bases between. Germline values: CDR1 SNHLY, CDR2 FYNNEI. The CDR3 totals 12 residues. In DNA, the CDR3 is TGTGCCAGCTGGGGCAGACCAGAAAAACTGTTTTTT. This sequence encodes CASWGRPEKLFF.

The chain is built from TRBV11-3 and TRBJ2-1; D is uncertain. CDR3 size: 14 residues. Between the trimmed V and J ends, which lost 3 bases and 2 bases, there was a span of 8 bases. Germline V gives CDR1 SGHNT, CDR2 YENEEA. CDR3 sequence reads: CASSLTHTYNEQFF. The CDR3 nucleotides read TGTGCCAGCAGCTTGACCCATACCTACAATGAGCAGTTCTTC.

The rearrangement links TRBV5-8 to TRBJ2-3, with D maybe TRBD2 (5 bases). V was pared by 9 bases and J by 4 bases, with 15 bases between. This CDR3 region has 13 residues. Germline loops: CDR1 SGHTS, CDR2 YDEGEE. CDR3 sequence (DNA): TGTGCCACGGACTTCGCGGGCGCAGATACGCAGTATTTT. It translates to CATDFAGADTQYF.

The chain has TRBV2 and TRBJ2-2; the D is unclear. The V and J ends lost 5 bases and 6 bases respectively, with 10 bases between them. The CDR3 length is 13 residues. The germline V gene has CDR1 SNHLY and CDR2 FYNNEI. For the CDR3, the DNA is TGTGCCAGCAGTCTTAGTAATCCCGGGGAGCTGTTTTTT. The encoded protein is CASSLSNPGELFF.

The chain combines TRBV9 with TRBJ2-7, with 8 bases lining up with TRBD2. V was pared by 5 bases and J by 9 bases, with 13 bases of the junction left unmatched. This CDR3 comprises 14 residues. Germline CDR1 is SGDLS and CDR2 is YYNGEE. CDR3 in amino acids: CASSRESGSWRQYF. CDR3 sequence (DNA): TGTGCCAGCAGTCGAGAAAGCGGGAGTTGGAGGCAGTACTTC.

CDR3 loop: CASSLTSEGTDTQYF. DNA for the CDR3: TGTGCCAGTAGCCTGACTAGCGAGGGCACAGATACGCAGTATTTT. This chain joins TRBV19 and TRBJ2-3; TRBD2 aligns across 8 bases. Germline V CDR1 and CDR2: LNHDA, SQIVND (reference sequence). This CDR3 spans 15 amino acids. Trimming at V came to 6 bases and at J to 1 base, leaving 6 bases not matched to a gene.

The rearrangement uses TRBV7-2 and TRBJ2-6; D remains unclear. Germline values: CDR1 SGHTA, CDR2 FQGNSA. V lost 5 bases to trimming and J lost 0 bases, with 8 bases between them. The CDR3 totals 15 residues. For the CDR3, the DNA is TGTGCCAGCAGCCCGACAAGCTCTGGGGCCAACGTCCTGACTTTC. This codes for CASSPTSSGANVLTF.

The rearrangement joins TRBV7-9 to TRBJ2-7; 10 nucleotides line up with TRBD1. The CDR3 has 16 amino acids. V shed 1 base, J shed 4 bases, and the junction held 7 bases outside the gene matches. Germline CDR1 and CDR2: SEHNR and FQNEAQ (reference sequence). CDR3 sequence reads: CASSLERQGAWYEQYF. For the CDR3, the DNA is TGTGCCAGCAGCTTAGAACGACAGGGGGCATGGTACGAGCAGTACTTC. Looking up the rest from reference TRBV7-9 and TRBJ2-7 gives the full variable domain: DTGVSQNPRHKITKRGQNVTFRCDPISEHNRLYWYRQTLGQGPEFLTYFQNEAQLEKSRLLSDRFSAERPKGSFSTLEIQRTEQGDSAMYLCASSLERQGAWYEQYFGPGTRLTVT.

This chain links TRBV4-1 with TRBJ2-3; no firm D call. The CDR3 is made up of 17 amino acids. V was clipped by 0 bases and J by 6 bases, with 19 bases between them. CDR1 MGHRA and CDR2 YSYEKL come from the germline V gene. In DNA, the CDR3 is TGCGCCAGCAGCCAAGAACGGAGCGCATCAAGCGCGGATACGCAGTATTTT. Translating it yields CASSQERSASSADTQYF.

Only a few counts were recorded for this clone. The chain joins TRBV7-2 to TRBJ1-6; D remains ambiguous. Germline V gene sequence: CDR1 SGHTA, CDR2 FQGNSA. V dropped 3 bases and J dropped 9 bases, with 15 bases sitting between them. The CDR3 is made up of 15 amino acids. The CDR3 bases are TGTGCCAGCAGCTTCGGTGGGGAGAGCGGTTCACCCCTCCACTTT. Translating gives CASSFGGESGSPLHF.

The chain links TRBV6-5 to TRBJ2-7; D gene uncertain. V dropped 2 bases and J dropped 0 bases, with 14 bases sitting between them. CDR3 length equals 16 residues. Per the germline V gene, CDR1 is MNHEY and CDR2 is SVGAGI. The CDR3 loop is CASSYTPQESSYEQYF. The CDR3 bases are TGTGCCAGCAGTTACACCCCCCAGGAAAGCTCCTACGAGCAGTACTTC.

J is TRBJ1-6 and V is TRBV9; 9 bases are a match to TRBD1. Germline V gene data show CDR1 as SGDLS and CDR2 as YYNGEE. The trim removed 4 bases at V and 0 bases at J, leaving 8 bases unmatched. The CDR3 contains 18 residues. CDR3 sequence: CASSIGDRGSSYNSPLHF. The CDR3 coding sequence is TGTGCCAGCAGCATAGGAGACAGGGGGAGCTCCTATAATTCACCCCTCCACTTT.

The rearrangement joins TRBV19 to TRBJ2-5; no clear D gene. CDR1 and CDR2 from the germline V gene are LNHDA and SQIVND (reference sequence). Trimming took off 4 bases at V and 1 base at J, with 7 bases between the two ends. This CDR3 region has 13 residues. The CDR3 loop reads CASSNLGQETQYF. Here the CDR3 DNA reads TGTGCCAGTAGTAACCTGGGCCAAGAGACCCAGTACTTC.

The sample holds one count of this clone. Written as DNA, the CDR3 is TGTGCCAGTAGTGGGTTATGGCCACATACGCAGTATTTT. Its protein product is CASSGLWPHTQYF. This rearrangement joins TRBV19 to TRBJ2-3, with D unclear. Germline V gives CDR1 LNHDA, CDR2 SQIVND (reference sequence). V was clipped by 5 bases and J by 7 bases, with 13 bases between them. The CDR3 spans 13 residues.

The chain carries TRBV19 and TRBJ1-5; D uncertain. Germline V gene data show CDR1 as LNHDA and CDR2 as SQIVND (reference sequence). The V end lost 6 bases, the J end lost 2 bases, and 14 bases lay between the germline ends. The CDR3 covers 15 residues. CDR3 residues: CASRRKDLGNQPQHF. For the CDR3, the DNA is TGTGCCAGTAGGAGAAAGGATCTTGGCAATCAGCCCCAGCATTTT.

CDR3 nucleotide sequence: TGTGCCAGCGTGGCAGACAGCTTCAGTAGGGGCTACACCTTC. Translating gives CASVADSFSRGYTF. The chain uses TRBV2 and TRBJ1-2; TRBD1 might be the D (5 bases). The germline V and J ends were trimmed by 8 bases and 8 bases, with 21 bases remaining between them. Germline V lookup: CDR1 SNHLY, CDR2 FYNNEI. The length of the CDR3 is 14 residues. The complete variable domain, with remaining parts taken from reference TRBV2 and TRBJ1-2, reads EPEVTQTPSHQVTQMGQEVILRCVPISNHLYFYWYRQILGQKVEFLVSFYNNEISEKSEIFDDQFSVERPDGSNFTLKIRSTKLEDSAMYFCASVADSFSRGYTFGSGTRLTVV.

This clone was observed once. The chain is built from TRBV11-3 and TRBJ2-1; D may be TRBD1 (6 bases). Germline CDR1 and CDR2: SGHNT and YENEEA. With 1 base removed from V and 7 bases from J, the gap between germline ends came to 11 bases. This CDR3 region has 14 residues. DNA for the CDR3: TGTGCCAGCAGCTTAGGGGGGCTGAAAAATGAGCAGTTCTTC. This translates into CASSLGGLKNEQFF.

The chain carries TRBV5-6 and TRBJ2-7, with D possibly TRBD2 on 7 matching bases. CDR1 is SGHDT and CDR2 is YYEEEE in the germline V gene. The CDR3 sequence is 14 residues long. V gave up 4 bases and J gave up 6 bases, with 17 bases separating them. CDR3 protein: CASSGTHRGGEQYF. Here the CDR3 DNA reads TGTGCCAGCAGCGGAACCCATAGGGGGGGCGAGCAGTACTTC.